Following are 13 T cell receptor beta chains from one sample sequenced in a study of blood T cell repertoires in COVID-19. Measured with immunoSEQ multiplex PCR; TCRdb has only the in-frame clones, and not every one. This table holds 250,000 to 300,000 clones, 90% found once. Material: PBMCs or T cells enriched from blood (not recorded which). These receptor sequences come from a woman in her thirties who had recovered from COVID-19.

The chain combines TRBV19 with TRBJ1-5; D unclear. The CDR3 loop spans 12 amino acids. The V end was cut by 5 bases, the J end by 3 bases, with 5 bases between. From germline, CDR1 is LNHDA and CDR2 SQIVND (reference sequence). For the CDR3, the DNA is TGTGCCAGTAGTTATATCAATCAGCCCCAGCATTTT. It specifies CASSYINQPQHF.

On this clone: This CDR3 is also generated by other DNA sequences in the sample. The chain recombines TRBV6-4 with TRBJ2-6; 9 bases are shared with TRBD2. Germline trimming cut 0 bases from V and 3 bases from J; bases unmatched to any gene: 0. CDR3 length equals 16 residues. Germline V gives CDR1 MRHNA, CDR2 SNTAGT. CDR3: CASSDSSGSGANVLTF. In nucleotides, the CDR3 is TGTGCCAGCAGTGACTCTAGCGGGAGTGGGGCCAACGTCCTGACTTTC.

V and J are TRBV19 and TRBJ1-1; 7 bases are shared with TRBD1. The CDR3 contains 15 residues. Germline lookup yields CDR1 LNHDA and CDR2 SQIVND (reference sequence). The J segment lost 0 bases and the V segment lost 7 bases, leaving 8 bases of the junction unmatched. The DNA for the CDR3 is TGTGCCAGTATTAAGTCAGGGGGGATGAACACTGAAGCTTTCTTT. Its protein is CASIKSGGMNTEAFF.

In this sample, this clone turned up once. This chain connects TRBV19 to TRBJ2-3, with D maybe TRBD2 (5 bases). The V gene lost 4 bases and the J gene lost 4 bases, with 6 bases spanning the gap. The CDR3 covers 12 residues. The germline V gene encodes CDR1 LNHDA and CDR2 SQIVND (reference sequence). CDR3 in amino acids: CASSTLADTQYF. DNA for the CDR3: TGTGCCAGTAGTACACTAGCAGATACGCAGTATTTT.

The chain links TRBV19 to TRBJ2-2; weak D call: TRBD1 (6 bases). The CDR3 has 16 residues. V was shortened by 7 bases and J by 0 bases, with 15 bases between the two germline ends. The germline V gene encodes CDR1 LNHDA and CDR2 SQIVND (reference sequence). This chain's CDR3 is CASIPGQMSNTGELFF. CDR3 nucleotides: TGTGCCAGTATCCCGGGACAAATGTCGAACACCGGGGAGCTGTTTTTT.

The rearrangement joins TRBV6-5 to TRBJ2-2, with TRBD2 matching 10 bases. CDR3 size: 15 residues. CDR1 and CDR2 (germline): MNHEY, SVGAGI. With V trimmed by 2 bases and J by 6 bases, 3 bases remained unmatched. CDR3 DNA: TGTGCCAGCAGTTACGCTAGCGGGAGTTCCGGGGAGCTGTTTTTT. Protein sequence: CASSYASGSSGELFF.

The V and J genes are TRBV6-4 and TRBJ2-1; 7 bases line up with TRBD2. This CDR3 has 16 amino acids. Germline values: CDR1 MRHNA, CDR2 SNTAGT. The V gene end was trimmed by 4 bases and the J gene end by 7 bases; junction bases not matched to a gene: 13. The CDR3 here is CASSVTAGFSRNEQFF. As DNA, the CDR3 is TGTGCCAGCAGTGTCACAGCGGGGTTTTCTAGGAATGAGCAGTTCTTC.

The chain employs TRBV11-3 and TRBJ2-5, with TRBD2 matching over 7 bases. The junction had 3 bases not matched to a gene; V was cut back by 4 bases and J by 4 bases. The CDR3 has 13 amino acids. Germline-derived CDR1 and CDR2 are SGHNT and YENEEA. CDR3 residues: CASSSLAGETQYF. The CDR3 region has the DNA TGTGCCAGCAGCTCTTTAGCGGGAGAGACCCAGTACTTC.

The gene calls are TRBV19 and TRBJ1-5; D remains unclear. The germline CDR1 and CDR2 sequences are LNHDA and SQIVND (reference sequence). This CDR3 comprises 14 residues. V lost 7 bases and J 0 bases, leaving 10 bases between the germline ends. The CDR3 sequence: CASKLEGSNQPQHF. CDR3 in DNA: TGTGCCAGTAAGTTGGAGGGTAGCAATCAGCCCCAGCATTTT.

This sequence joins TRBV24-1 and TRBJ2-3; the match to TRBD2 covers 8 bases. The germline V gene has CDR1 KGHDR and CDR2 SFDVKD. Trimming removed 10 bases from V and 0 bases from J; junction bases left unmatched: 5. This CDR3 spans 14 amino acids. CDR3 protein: CATGAGVSTDTQYF. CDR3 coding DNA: TGTGCCACGGGAGCGGGAGTGAGCACAGATACGCAGTATTTT.

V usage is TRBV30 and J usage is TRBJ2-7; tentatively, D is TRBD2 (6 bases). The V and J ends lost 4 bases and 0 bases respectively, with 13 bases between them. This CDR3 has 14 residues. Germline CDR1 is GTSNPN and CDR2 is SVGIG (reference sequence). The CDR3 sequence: CAWNRDSFSYEQYF. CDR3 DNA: TGTGCCTGGAATCGGGACTCCTTCTCCTACGAGCAGTACTTC.

In DNA form, the CDR3 reads TGTGCCAGCAGTCCTGGGACAGGGGGCGCCGGTCAGCCCCAGCATTTT. Translated: CASSPGTGGAGQPQHF. The rearrangement links TRBV2 to TRBJ1-5; 12 positions agree with TRBD1. Per the germline V gene, CDR1 is SNHLY and CDR2 is FYNNEI. Trimming took 5 bases from V and 6 from J; bases not matched to a gene: 8. This CDR3 contains 16 residues.

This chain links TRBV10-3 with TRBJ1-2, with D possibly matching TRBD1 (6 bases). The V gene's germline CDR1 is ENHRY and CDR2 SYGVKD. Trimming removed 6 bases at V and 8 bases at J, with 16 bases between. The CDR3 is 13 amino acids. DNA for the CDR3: TGTGCCATCAGCTCCACAGGGCTGGAAGGCTACACCTTC. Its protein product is CAISSTGLEGYTF.